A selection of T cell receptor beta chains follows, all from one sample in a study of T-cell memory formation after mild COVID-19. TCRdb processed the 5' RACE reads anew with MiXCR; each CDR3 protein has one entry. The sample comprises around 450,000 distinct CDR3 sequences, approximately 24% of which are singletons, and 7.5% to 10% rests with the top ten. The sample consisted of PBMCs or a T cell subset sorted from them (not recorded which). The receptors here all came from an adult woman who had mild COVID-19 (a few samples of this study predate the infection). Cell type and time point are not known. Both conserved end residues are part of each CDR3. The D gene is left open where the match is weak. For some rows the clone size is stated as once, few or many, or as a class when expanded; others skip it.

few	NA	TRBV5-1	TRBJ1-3	CASSPGRGDGNTIYF	TGCGCCAGCAGCCCCGGCCGGGGGGACGGAAACACCATATATTTT
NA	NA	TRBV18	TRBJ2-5	CASSRQVGSGGGQETQYF	TGTGCCAGCTCACGACAGGTCGGTAGCGGAGGTGGGCAAGAGACCCAGTACTTC
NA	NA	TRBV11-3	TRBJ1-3	CASSLFGLSGNTIYF	TGTGCCAGCAGCTTGTTCGGGTTATCTGGAAACACCATATATTTT
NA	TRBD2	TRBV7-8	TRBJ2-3	CASSLERGATLSDTQYF	TGTGCCAGCAGCTTGGAGCGGGGGGCCACTCTTTCAGATACGCAGTATTTT
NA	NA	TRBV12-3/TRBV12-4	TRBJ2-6	CASSLGAGYSGANVLTF	TGTGCCAGCAGTTTAGGGGCCGGTTACTCTGGGGCCAACGTCCTGACTTTC
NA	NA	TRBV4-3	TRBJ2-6	CASSQETAPGANVLTF	TGCGCCAGCAGCCAAGAAACCGCTCCCGGGGCCAACGTCCTGACTTTC
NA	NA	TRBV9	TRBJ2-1	CASSVPATGEQFF	TGTGCCAGCAGCGTGCCGGCGACAGGCGAGCAGTTCTTC
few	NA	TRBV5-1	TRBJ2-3	CASRRELGTDTQYF	TGCGCCAGCAGAAGGGAGTTGGGCACAGATACGCAGTATTTT
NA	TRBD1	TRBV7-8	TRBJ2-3	CASSPTQGGTDTQYF	TGTGCCAGCAGCCCGACTCAGGGGGGCACAGATACGCAGTATTTT
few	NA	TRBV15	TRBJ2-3	CATSSGTRTDTQYF	TGTGCCACCAGCAGCGGGACCCGGACAGATACGCAGTATTTT
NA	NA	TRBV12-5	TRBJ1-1	CASGLPARSFGSTEAFF	TGTGCTAGTGGTTTGCCCGCGAGGAGCTTTGGGAGCACTGAAGCTTTCTTT
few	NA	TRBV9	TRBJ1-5	CASSATGTDNQPQHF	TGTGCCAGCAGCGCAACCGGGACGGATAATCAGCCCCAGCATTTT
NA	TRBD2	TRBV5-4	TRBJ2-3	CASSLETSGSPGDTQYF	TGTGCCAGCAGCTTGGAAACTAGCGGGAGCCCCGGAGATACGCAGTATTTT
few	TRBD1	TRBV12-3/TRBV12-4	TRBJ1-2	CASRLQGAGYGYTF	TGTGCCAGCAGGTTACAGGGGGCGGGGTATGGCTACACCTTC
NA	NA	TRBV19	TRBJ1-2	CASSAIPGPYTF	TGTGCCAGTAGTGCGATCCCGGGACCCTACACCTTC
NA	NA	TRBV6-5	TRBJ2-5	CASSYFTSGPDQETQYF	TGTGCCAGCAGTTACTTCACCTCAGGGCCGGACCAAGAGACCCAGTACTTC
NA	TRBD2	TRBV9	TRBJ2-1	CASSVAGGNNEQFF	TGTGCCAGCAGCGTAGCGGGGGGGAACAATGAGCAGTTCTTC
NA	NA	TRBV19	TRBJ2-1	CASTQTGYDLNEQFF	TGTGCCAGTACTCAGACAGGATATGATCTTAATGAGCAGTTCTTC
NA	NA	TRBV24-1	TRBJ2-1	CATSDLESAGYNEQFF	TGTGCCACCAGTGATTTGGAGTCAGCCGGCTACAATGAGCAGTTCTTC
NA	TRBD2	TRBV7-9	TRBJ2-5	CASSSAGGATGTQYF	TGTGCCAGCAGCTCGGCCGGGGGGGCCACGGGGACCCAGTACTTC
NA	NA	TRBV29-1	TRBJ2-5	CSGGYQETQYF	TGCAGCGGCGGGTACCAAGAGACCCAGTACTTC
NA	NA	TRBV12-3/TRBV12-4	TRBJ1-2	CASSPTSGRNYGYTF	TGTGCCAGCAGCCCCACTAGTGGACGTAACTATGGCTACACCTTC
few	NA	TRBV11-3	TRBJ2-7	CASSRDRLSYEQYF	TGTGCCAGCAGCCGAGACAGACTCTCCTACGAGCAGTACTTC
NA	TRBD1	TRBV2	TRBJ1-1	CASSVSGTGGLNTEAFF	TGTGCCAGCAGTGTATCCGGGACAGGGGGCTTGAACACTGAAGCTTTCTTT
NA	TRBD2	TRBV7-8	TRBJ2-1	CASSRRATSGYNEQFF	TGTGCCAGCAGTCGGAGGGCGACTAGCGGGTACAATGAGCAGTTCTTC
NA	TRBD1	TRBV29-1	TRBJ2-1	CSVGQEYWSEQFF	TGCAGCGTGGGACAGGAGTACTGGAGTGAGCAGTTCTTC
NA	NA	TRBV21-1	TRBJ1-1	CASSQVARFPGGEAFF	TGTGCCAGCAGTCAGGTGGCCCGCTTCCCAGGGGGTGAAGCTTTCTTT
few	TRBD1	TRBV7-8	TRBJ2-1	CASSLVQDRGLREQFF	TGTGCCAGCAGCTTAGTACAGGACAGGGGGCTCAGGGAGCAGTTCTTC
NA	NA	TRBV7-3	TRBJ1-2	CASSARGRYGYTF	TGTGCCAGCAGCGCAAGGGGCCGCTATGGCTACACCTTC
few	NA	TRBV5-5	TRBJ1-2	CASSHQPTGTNYGYTF	TGTGCCAGCAGCCACCAACCGACAGGAACTAACTATGGCTACACCTTC
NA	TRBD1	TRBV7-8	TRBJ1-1	CASSLAGTGDTEAFF	TGTGCCAGCAGCTTAGCCGGGACAGGGGACACTGAAGCTTTCTTT
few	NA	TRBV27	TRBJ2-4	CASSPKTRVWRNIQYF	TGTGCCAGCAGTCCGAAGACGCGGGTGTGGAGAAACATTCAGTACTTC
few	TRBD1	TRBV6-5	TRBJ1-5	CASNAGGSSNQPQHF	TGTGCCAGCAACGCAGGGGGATCTAGCAATCAGCCCCAGCATTTT
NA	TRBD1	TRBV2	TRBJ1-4	CASRGDRVTTNEKLFF	TGTGCCAGCAGGGGGGACAGGGTCACAACTAATGAAAAACTGTTTTTT
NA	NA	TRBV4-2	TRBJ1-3	CASSQEARSGNTIYF	TGTGCCAGCAGCCAAGAGGCAAGGTCTGGAAACACCATATATTTT
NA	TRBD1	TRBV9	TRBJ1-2	CASSVDGTGHNYGYTF	TGTGCCAGCAGCGTTGATGGGACAGGGCATAACTATGGCTACACCTTC
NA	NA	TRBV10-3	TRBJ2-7	CAISESDGSYEQYF	TGTGCCATCAGTGAGTCTGACGGTTCCTACGAGCAGTACTTC
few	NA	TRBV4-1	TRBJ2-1	CASSQQGLRPEQFF	TGCGCCAGCAGCCAACAAGGGCTCAGGCCAGAGCAGTTCTTC
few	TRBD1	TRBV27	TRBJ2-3	CASSPADRTGGAKLDTQYF	TGTGCCAGCAGTCCCGCGGACAGGACAGGGGGCGCTAAATTAGATACGCAGTATTTT
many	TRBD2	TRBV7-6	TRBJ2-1	CASSFLAGAREQFF	TGTGCCAGCAGCTTCCTAGCGGGGGCGAGAGAGCAGTTCTTC
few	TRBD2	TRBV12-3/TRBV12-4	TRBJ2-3	CASSLGPGLAGGYTQYF	TGTGCCAGCAGTTTGGGCCCGGGACTAGCGGGAGGATATACGCAGTATTTT
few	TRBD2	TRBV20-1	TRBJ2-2	CSARDLSGRVGTGELFF	TGCAGTGCTAGAGATCTAAGCGGGAGGGTCGGTACCGGGGAGCTGTTTTTT
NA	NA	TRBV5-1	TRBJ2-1	CASSRVGDNEQFF	TGCGCCAGCAGCAGGGTGGGGGACAATGAGCAGTTCTTC
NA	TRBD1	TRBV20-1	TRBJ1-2	CSARDAGTGLYGYTF	TGCAGTGCTAGAGATGCCGGGACAGGGCTCTATGGCTACACCTTC
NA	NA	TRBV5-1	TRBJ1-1	CASSQRQLDTEAFF	TGCGCCAGCAGTCAACGGCAGCTCGACACTGAAGCTTTCTTT
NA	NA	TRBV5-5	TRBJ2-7	CASSKSEVSYEQYF	TGTGCCAGCAGCAAGTCGGAGGTTTCATACGAGCAGTACTTC
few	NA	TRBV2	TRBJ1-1	CASTLSMNTEAFF	TGTGCCAGCACCCTTAGTATGAACACTGAAGCTTTCTTT
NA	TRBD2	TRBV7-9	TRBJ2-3	CASSLERGRADTQYF	TGTGCCAGCAGCTTAGAGCGGGGGAGAGCAGATACGCAGTATTTT
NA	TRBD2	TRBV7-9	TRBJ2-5	CASSINLAGGQETQYF	TGTGCCAGCAGCATAAACCTAGCGGGGGGACAAGAGACCCAGTACTTC
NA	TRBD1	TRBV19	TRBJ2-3	CASSISPTGGYTDTQYF	TGTGCCAGTAGTATATCCCCGACAGGGGGCTATACAGATACGCAGTATTTT
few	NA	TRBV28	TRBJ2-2	CAVRDQNTGELFF	TGTGCCGTTCGGGACCAGAACACCGGGGAGCTGTTTTTT
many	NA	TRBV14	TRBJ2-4	CASSQTTTVAKNIQYF	TGTGCCAGCAGCCAAACGACGACGGTAGCCAAAAACATTCAGTACTTC
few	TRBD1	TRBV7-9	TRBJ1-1	CASSPGTGAPNTEAFF	TGTGCCAGCAGCCCCGGGACAGGGGCCCCCAACACTGAAGCTTTCTTT
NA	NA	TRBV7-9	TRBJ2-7	CASSLDNGEQYF	TGTGCCAGCAGCTTAGATAATGGCGAGCAGTACTTC